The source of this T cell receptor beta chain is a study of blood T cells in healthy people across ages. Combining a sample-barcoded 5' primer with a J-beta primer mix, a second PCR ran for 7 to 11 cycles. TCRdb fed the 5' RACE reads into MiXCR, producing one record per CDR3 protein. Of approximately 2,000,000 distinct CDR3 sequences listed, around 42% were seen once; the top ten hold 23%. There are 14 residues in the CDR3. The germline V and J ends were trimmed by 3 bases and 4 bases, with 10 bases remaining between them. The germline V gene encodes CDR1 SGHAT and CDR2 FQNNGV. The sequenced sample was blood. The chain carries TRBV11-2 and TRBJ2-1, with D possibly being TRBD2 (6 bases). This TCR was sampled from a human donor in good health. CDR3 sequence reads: CASSLEGKYNEQFF. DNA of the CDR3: TGTGCCAGCAGCTTGGAGGGGAAATACAATGAGCAGTTCTTC.